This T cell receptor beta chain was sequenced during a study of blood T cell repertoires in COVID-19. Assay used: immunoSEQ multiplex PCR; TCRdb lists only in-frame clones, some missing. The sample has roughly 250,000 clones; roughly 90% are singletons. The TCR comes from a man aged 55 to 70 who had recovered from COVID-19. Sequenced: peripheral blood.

The DNA of the CDR3 is TGTGCCAGTAGTATAGTAAACAGTATCAAACTGTTTTTT. This codes for CASSIVNSIKLFF. The chain uses TRBV19 and TRBJ1-4; no clear D gene. The V and J ends lost 1 base and 11 bases respectively, with 11 bases between them. The CDR3 is made up of 13 amino acids. Germline CDR1 is LNHDA and CDR2 is SQIVND (reference sequence).